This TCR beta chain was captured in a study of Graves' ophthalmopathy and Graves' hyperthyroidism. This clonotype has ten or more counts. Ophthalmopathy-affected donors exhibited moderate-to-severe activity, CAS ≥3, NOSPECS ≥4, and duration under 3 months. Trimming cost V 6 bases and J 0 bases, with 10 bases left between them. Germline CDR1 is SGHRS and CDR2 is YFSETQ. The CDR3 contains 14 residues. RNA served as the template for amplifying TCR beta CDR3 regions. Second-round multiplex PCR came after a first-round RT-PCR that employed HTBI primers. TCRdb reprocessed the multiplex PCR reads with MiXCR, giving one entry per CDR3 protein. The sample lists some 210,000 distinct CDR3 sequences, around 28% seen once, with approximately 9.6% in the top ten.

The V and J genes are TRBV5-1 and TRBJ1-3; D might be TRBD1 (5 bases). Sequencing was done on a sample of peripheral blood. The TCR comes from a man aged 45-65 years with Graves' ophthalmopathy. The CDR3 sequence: CASTSDSSGNTIYF. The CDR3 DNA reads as TGCGCCAGCACCTCCGACAGCTCTGGAAACACCATATATTTT.